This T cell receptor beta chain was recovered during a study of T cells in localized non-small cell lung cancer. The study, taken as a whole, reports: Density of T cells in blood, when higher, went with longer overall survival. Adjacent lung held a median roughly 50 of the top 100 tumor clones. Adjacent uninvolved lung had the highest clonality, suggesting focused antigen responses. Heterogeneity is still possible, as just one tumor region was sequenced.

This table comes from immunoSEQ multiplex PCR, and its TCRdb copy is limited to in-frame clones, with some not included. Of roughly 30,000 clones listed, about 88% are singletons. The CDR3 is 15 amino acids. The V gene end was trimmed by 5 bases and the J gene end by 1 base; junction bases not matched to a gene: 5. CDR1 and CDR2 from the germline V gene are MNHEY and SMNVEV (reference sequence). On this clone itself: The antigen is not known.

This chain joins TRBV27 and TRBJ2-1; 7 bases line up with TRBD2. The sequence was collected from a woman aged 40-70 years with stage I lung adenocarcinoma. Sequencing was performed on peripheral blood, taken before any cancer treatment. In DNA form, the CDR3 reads TGTGCCAGCAGTCTGAGCGGGGAGTCCTACAATGAGCAGTTCTTC. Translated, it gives CASSLSGESYNEQFF.